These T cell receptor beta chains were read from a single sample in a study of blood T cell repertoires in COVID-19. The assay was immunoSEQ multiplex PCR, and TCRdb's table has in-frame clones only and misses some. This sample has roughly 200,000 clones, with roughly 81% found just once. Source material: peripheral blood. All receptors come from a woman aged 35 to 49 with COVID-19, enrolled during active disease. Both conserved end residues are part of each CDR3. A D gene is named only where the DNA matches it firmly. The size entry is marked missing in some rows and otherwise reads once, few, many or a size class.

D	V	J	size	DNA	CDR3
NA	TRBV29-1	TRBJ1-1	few	TGCAGCGTGTTACAGAACACTGAAGCTTTCTTT	CSVLQNTEAFF
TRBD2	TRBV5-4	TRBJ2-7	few	TGTGCCAGCAGCTCGGGACTAGCGGCCTACGAGCAGTACTTC	CASSSGLAAYEQYF
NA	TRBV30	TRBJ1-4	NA	TGTGCCTGGAGTGAGAAATTCTCGGACTATAATGAAAAACTGTTTTTT	CAWSEKFSDYNEKLFF
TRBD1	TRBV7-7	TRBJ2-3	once	TGTGCTAGCAGCTTAGGGGCAGGGGGAAGCACAGATACGCAGTATTTT	CASSLGAGGSTDTQYF
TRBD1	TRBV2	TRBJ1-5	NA	TGTGCCAGCAGTCTGGACAGGGGGATAAGTCAGCCCCAGCATTTT	CASSLDRGISQPQHF
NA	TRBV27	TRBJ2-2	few	TGTGCCAGCACGTACAGGGCGGGCACCGGGGAGCTGTTTTTT	CASTYRAGTGELFF
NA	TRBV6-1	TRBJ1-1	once	TGTGCCAGCAGTGAAAAGGGTTTCGCGGGCACTGAAGCTTTCTTT	CASSEKGFAGTEAFF
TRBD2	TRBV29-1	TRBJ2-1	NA	TGCAGCGTTGAAGACGGGAAGCGGGAGGCTGGTGAGCAGTTCTTC	CSVEDGKREAGEQFF
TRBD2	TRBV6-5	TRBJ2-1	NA	TGTGCCAGTACCCCAGCGGGAGGGAACTACAATGAGCAGTTCTTC	CASTPAGGNYNEQFF
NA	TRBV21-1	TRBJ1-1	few	TGTGCCAGCAGCGGACAGGGGAGGAACACTGAAGCTTTCTTT	CASSGQGRNTEAFF
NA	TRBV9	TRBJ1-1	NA	TGTGCCAGCAGCTTAACAGGGTTGAACACTGAAGCTTTCTTT	CASSLTGLNTEAFF
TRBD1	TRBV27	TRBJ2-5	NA	TGTGCCAGCGGATACAGGGGCAGGGAGACCCAGTACTTC	CASGYRGRETQYF
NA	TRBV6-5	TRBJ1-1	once	TGTGCCAGCAGTTACTCCCCTAGGACAAACACTGAAGCTTTCTTT	CASSYSPRTNTEAFF
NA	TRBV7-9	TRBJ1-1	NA	TGTGCCAGCAGCTCGCCGACAGGCCCAAGGCGGATGAACACTGAAGCTTTCTTT	CASSSPTGPRRMNTEAFF
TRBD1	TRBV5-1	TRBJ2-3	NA	TGCGCCAGCAGCCCGAGCGGGACAGGGGCCATGAGGATCACAGATACGCAGTATTTT	CASSPSGTGAMRITDTQYF
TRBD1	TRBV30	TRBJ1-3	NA	TGTGCCTGGAGTAGAGGGGGCGAAAACACCATATATTTT	CAWSRGGENTIYF
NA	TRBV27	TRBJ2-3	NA	TGTGCCAGCAGTTTATCGGGAGGATCAAGCACAGATACGCAGTATTTT	CASSLSGGSSTDTQYF
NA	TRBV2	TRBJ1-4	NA	TGTGCCAGCAGGGGGCTGTATGAAAAACTGTTTTTT	CASRGLYEKLFF
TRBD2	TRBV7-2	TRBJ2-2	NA	TGTGCCAGCAGAAGACTAGCGGGAGGAGCCGGGGAGCTGTTTTTT	CASRRLAGGAGELFF
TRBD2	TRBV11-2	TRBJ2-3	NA	TGTGCCAGCAGCCCATTGGGGGAGGGAACAGATACGCAGTATTTT	CASSPLGEGTDTQYF
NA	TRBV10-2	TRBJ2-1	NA	TGCGCCAGCAGTGGCCCGGAGGGACCGGCTCGCTCCGATGAGCAGTTCTTC	CASSGPEGPARSDEQFF
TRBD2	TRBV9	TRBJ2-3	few	TGTGCCAGCAGCGTAGAACCTCCGGGGGGTCCCACAGATACGCAGTATTTT	CASSVEPPGGPTDTQYF
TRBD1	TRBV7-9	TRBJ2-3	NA	TGTGCCAGCAGCCTACGGGACAGGGGAACCTCAGGCACAGATACGCAGTATTTT	CASSLRDRGTSGTDTQYF
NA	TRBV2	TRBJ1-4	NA	TGTGCCAGCCGGAGAACCTGGAATGAAAAACTGTTTTTT	CASRRTWNEKLFF
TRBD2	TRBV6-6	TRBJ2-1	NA	TGTGCCAGCAGTTACGGGACTAGCGGAAACAATGAGCAGTTCTTC	CASSYGTSGNNEQFF
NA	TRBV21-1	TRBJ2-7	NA	TGTGCCAGCAGCAACGGCCAGCGGCACTCCTACGAGCAGTACTTC	CASSNGQRHSYEQYF
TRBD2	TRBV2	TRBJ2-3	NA	TGTGCCAGCAGTAGGAATAGCGGGGGGGCCAATACGCAGTATTTT	CASSRNSGGANTQYF
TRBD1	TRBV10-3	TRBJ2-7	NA	TGTGCCATCAGTTTCGCAGGGGGAAGGTACGAGCAGTACTTC	CAISFAGGRYEQYF